This T cell receptor (beta chain) was captured by sequencing in a study of neurological immune-mediated disorders. Synthesis of cDNA was accomplished via 5'RACE employing 10-nucleotide random UMIs. The authors obtained over 160 million TCR-beta sequences from 15-18 subjects per sequencing run. TCRdb re-analysed the 5' RACE reads in MiXCR, keeping a single row per CDR3 protein. The sample lists roughly 60,000 distinct CDR3 sequences, approximately 10% occurring once. The count of this clonotype is one. The controls, all healthy individuals, were blood bank volunteers in Maryland, USA. Per germline, CDR1 MNHEY and CDR2 SMNVEV (reference sequence). CDR3 length equals 15 residues. V was shortened by 10 bases and J by 3 bases, with 19 bases between the two germline ends.

This clonotype originated in a man aged 55 to 69 in good health. Material: PBMCs. The chain carries TRBV27 and TRBJ1-5, with D maybe TRBD1 (6 bases). The CDR3, as DNA: TGTGCCAACAAAGAAAGGACAGATATCAATCAGCCCCAGCATTTT. It yields the protein CANKERTDINQPQHF.